The 27 T cell receptor beta chains in this list originate from one sample, sequenced in a study of blood T cell repertoires in COVID-19. Sequencing was performed with immunoSEQ multiplex PCR; in TCRdb, only in-frame clones are kept and a portion is missing. The table has approximately 300,000 clones, over 85% seen once. The sample taken for sequencing was peripheral blood. These TCRs come from a woman aged 30 to 39 with COVID-19, enrolled during active disease.

J is TRBJ2-3 and V is TRBV7-9; 11 positions match TRBD2. The CDR3 sequence is 14 residues long. With V trimmed by 3 bases and J by 4 bases, 0 bases remained unmatched. Looked up from germline, CDR1 is SEHNR and CDR2 is FQNEAQ (reference sequence). CDR3 loop: CASSLGLAADTQYF. CDR3 DNA: TGTGCCAGCAGCTTGGGACTAGCGGCAGATACGCAGTATTTT.

The chain recombines TRBV18 with TRBJ1-1, with 7 bases that match TRBD1. Germline V lookup: CDR1 KGHSH, CDR2 LQKENI. This CDR3 comprises 14 residues. Trimming removed 4 bases from V and 5 bases from J; junction bases left unmatched: 7. This CDR3 reads CASSQDMTGTEAFF. The CDR3 nucleotides are TGTGCCAGCTCACAGGACATGACAGGGACTGAAGCTTTCTTT.

The chain combines TRBV7-9 with TRBJ1-6, with D possibly matching TRBD1 (5 bases). Trimming removed 1 base at V and 14 bases at J, with 12 bases between. The CDR3 spans 13 residues. CDR1 and CDR2 from the germline V gene are SEHNR and FQNEAQ (reference sequence). The DNA for the CDR3 is TGTGCCAGCAGCTTAGACCCCCGGGGGGCCCTCCACTTT. This codes for CASSLDPRGALHF.

The chain joins TRBV1 to TRBJ1-2. TRBV1 is a pseudogene locus. The CDR3 runs 14 residues. The DNA for the CDR3 is TGCACCAGCAGCCAAGAACGCGGGCGGTATGGCTACACCTTC. This translates into CTSSQERGRYGYTF.

In nucleotides, the CDR3 is TGTGCCAGTAGTATGTACGGAGCGGGGAAGTACCAGGAAAAACTGTTTTTT. Its translation is CASSMYGAGKYQEKLFF. The genes are TRBV19 and TRBJ1-4; D is unclear. This CDR3 has 17 residues. Germline assignment: CDR1 LNHDA and CDR2 SQIVND (reference sequence). The ends were cut back, 3 bases at V and 8 bases at J, with 22 bases in the middle. Full variable domain (rest looked up from reference TRBV19 and TRBJ1-4): DGGITQSPKYLFRKEGQNVTLSCEQNLNHDAMYWYRQDPGQGLRLIYYSQIVNDFQKGDIAEGYSVSREKKESFPLTVTSAQKNPTAFYLCASSMYGAGKYQEKLFFGSGTQLSVL.

This clone was counted a few times. The chain links TRBV2 to TRBJ1-1; no clear D gene. Trimming took 8 bases from V and 7 from J, leaving 11 bases between them. This CDR3 has 11 amino acids. Germline V gives CDR1 SNHLY, CDR2 FYNNEI. The CDR3, as DNA: TGTGCCAGCGAATGGAGTCTTGAAGCTTTCTTT. Residues: CASEWSLEAFF. The entire variable domain, with the rest obtained from reference TRBV2 and TRBJ1-1, is as follows: EPEVTQTPSHQVTQMGQEVILRCVPISNHLYFYWYRQILGQKVEFLVSFYNNEISEKSEIFDDQFSVERPDGSNFTLKIRSTKLEDSAMYFCASEWSLEAFFGQGTRLTVV.

The chain combines TRBV5-1 with TRBJ2-5; 13 nucleotides agree with TRBD2. The CDR3 sequence is 17 residues long. Germline values: CDR1 SGHRS, CDR2 YFSETQ. V dropped 4 bases and J dropped 5; count of bases not matched to a gene: 11. The CDR3 loop reads CASSLRTSGGIGETQYF. In DNA, the CDR3 is TGCGCCAGCAGCCTCCGGACTAGCGGGGGCATCGGGGAGACCCAGTACTTC. The full variable domain, rest sourced from reference TRBV5-1 and TRBJ2-5, is KAGVTQTPRYLIKTRGQQVTLSCSPISGHRSVSWYQQTPGQGLQFLFEYFSETQRNKGNFPGRFSGRQFSNSRSEMNVSTLELGDSALYLCASSLRTSGGIGETQYFGPGTRLLVL.

The chain combines TRBV19 with TRBJ2-6; D unclear. The V gene lost 6 bases and the J gene lost 4 bases, with 16 bases spanning the gap. Per the germline V gene, CDR1 is LNHDA and CDR2 is SQIVND (reference sequence). This CDR3 is 16 amino acids long. The CDR3 DNA follows: TGTGCCAGTAGATTGGGTCCGGGTTTGGGGGCCAACGTCCTGACTTTC. Protein sequence: CASRLGPGLGANVLTF.

Written as DNA, the CDR3 is TGTGCCAGTAGTATAGGCTACCCAAATGAGCAGTTCTTC. Translation: CASSIGYPNEQFF. This chain joins TRBV19 and TRBJ2-1; D gene unclear. CDR1 is LNHDA and CDR2 is SQIVND in the germline V gene (reference sequence). V was shortened by 1 base and J by 7 bases, with 8 bases between the two germline ends. The CDR3 runs 13 residues.

V and J are TRBV6-4 and TRBJ2-6; 7 nucleotides agree with TRBD1. Germline trimming cut 4 bases from V and 4 bases from J; bases unmatched to any gene: 1. This CDR3 has 14 amino acids. From germline, CDR1 is MRHNA and CDR2 SNTAGT. The CDR3 region has the DNA TGTGCCAGCAGTGCGACAGGGGGGGCCAACGTCCTGACTTTC. It is translated as CASSATGGANVLTF.

This clone was seen a handful of times. The chain combines TRBV6-2 or TRBV6-3 with TRBJ1-1; 7 bases are a match to TRBD1. J gave up 6 bases and V 5 bases, and 6 bases lay outside the gene matches. Germline V lookup: CDR1 MNHEY, CDR2 SVGEGT. The CDR3 is made up of 13 amino acids. The CDR3 reads CASSQGQFSEAFF. For the CDR3, the DNA is TGTGCCAGCAGTCAGGGACAGTTTTCTGAAGCTTTCTTT.

This clone was counted between two and nine times. The DNA for the CDR3 is TGTGCCATCAGTGGCGACCTGAGGCCGGATGTAGCTTTCTTT. Translation: CAISGDLRPDVAFF. V usage is TRBV10-3 and J usage is TRBJ1-1; D is uncertain. This CDR3 has 14 residues. Germline V gene data show CDR1 as ENHRY and CDR2 as SYGVKD. The ends were cut back, 4 bases at V and 10 bases at J, with 19 bases in the middle.

The sample holds one count of this clone. This chain uses TRBV11-2 with TRBJ2-1, with D possibly being TRBD2 (6 bases). Trimming left V 4 bases short and J 11 bases short, with 18 bases between. The length of the CDR3 is 14 residues. From germline, CDR1 is SGHAT and CDR2 FQNNGV. DNA of the CDR3: TGTGCCAGCAGCTCCCCTCCTTCGACTAGTCAGCAGTTCTTC. This encodes CASSSPPSTSQQFF.

Remarks on this clone: Other DNA sequences in this sample translate to the same CDR3. The chain is built from TRBV27 and TRBJ1-1; D may be TRBD1 (6 bases). Trimming took off 2 bases at V and 2 bases at J, with 9 bases between the two ends. Germline loops: CDR1 MNHEY, CDR2 SMNVEV (reference sequence). This CDR3 contains 14 residues. This CDR3 reads CASSLRGRNTEAFF. CDR3 DNA sequence: TGTGCCAGCAGTTTAAGGGGGAGAAACACTGAAGCTTTCTTT.

J is TRBJ1-1 and V is TRBV2; D call uncertain. The CDR3 contains 13 residues. Per germline, CDR1 SNHLY and CDR2 FYNNEI. V lost 8 bases to trimming and J lost 4 bases, with 14 bases between them. Here the CDR3 reads CASSPGWATEAFF. The CDR3 bases are TGTGCCAGCTCGCCGGGGTGGGCCACTGAAGCTTTCTTT.

The chain employs TRBV19 and TRBJ1-2, with TRBD1 identical over 8 bases. V lost 9 bases and J lost 4; bases outside the gene matches: 10. The CDR3 is 14 residues long. Germline V gives CDR1 LNHDA, CDR2 SQIVND (reference sequence). The CDR3 DNA reads as TGTGCCAGCCGGGAAGGACAGGGTTTCTATGGCTACACCTTC. This codes for CASREGQGFYGYTF.

This chain connects TRBV5-4 to TRBJ1-1; D is unclear. This CDR3 is built from 13 residues. The V end lost 3 bases, the J end lost 0 bases, and 6 bases lay between the germline ends. Germline assignment: CDR1 SGHNT and CDR2 YYREEE (reference sequence). As DNA, the CDR3 is TGTGCCAGCAGCTCAGTGGTGAACACTGAAGCTTTCTTT. Amino acids: CASSSVVNTEAFF.

This clone was seen a handful of times. The rearrangement joins TRBV6-5 to TRBJ1-2, with a weak D call TRBD1 (5 bases). The CDR3 has 15 residues. Germline CDR1 is MNHEY and CDR2 is SVGAGI. The germline V and J ends were trimmed by 6 bases and 4 bases, with 18 bases remaining between them. CDR3 sequence: CASRPMSAGVYGYTF. The DNA of the CDR3 is TGTGCCAGCAGACCCATGAGTGCGGGGGTCTATGGCTACACCTTC.

This rearrangement joins TRBV3-1 (or the pseudogene TRBV3-2) to TRBJ2-7, with TRBD1 as a possible D gene (6 bases). Trimming took 7 bases from V and 3 from J, leaving 13 bases between them. Germline V gene lookup returns CDR1 LGHDT and CDR2 YNNKEL (reference sequence). The CDR3 extends over 13 amino acids. The CDR3 nucleotides read TGTGCCAGCACTCGACAGGACATCTACGAGCAGTACGTC. Its protein product is CASTRQDIYEQYV.

The chain couples TRBV4-2 to TRBJ1-4; TRBD1 aligns across 8 bases. The CDR3 consists of 17 residues. Germline CDR1 reads LGHNA; CDR2 reads YNFKEQ. With 1 base clipped from V and 5 bases from J, the junction kept 9 bases outside the gene matches. The CDR3 loop is CASSQVRQGLENEKLFF. The CDR3 nucleotides are TGTGCCAGCAGCCAAGTAAGACAGGGGCTAGAAAATGAAAAACTGTTTTTT.

CDR3 region: CASSHGPGQGFNRGANVLTF. The CDR3 DNA follows: TGCGCCAGCAGCCACGGACCGGGACAGGGGTTCAATCGAGGGGCCAACGTCCTGACTTTC. The genes are TRBV4-1 and TRBJ2-6; 10 bases agree with TRBD1. There are 20 residues in the CDR3. The trim removed 3 bases at V and 4 bases at J, leaving 15 bases unmatched. Per germline, CDR1 MGHRA and CDR2 YSYEKL.

This rearrangement joins TRBV10-1 to TRBJ2-2; D unresolved. The CDR3 has 13 residues. V gave up 5 bases and J gave up 3 bases, with 7 bases separating them. Germline assignment: CDR1 WNHNN and CDR2 SYGVQD (reference sequence). CDR3 sequence reads: CASSTGDTGELFF. The CDR3 nucleotides read TGCGCCAGCAGTACCGGAGACACCGGGGAGCTGTTTTTT.

This chain connects TRBV28 to TRBJ1-3; weak D call: TRBD1 (5 bases). V lost 4 bases and J lost 0, with 22 bases in between. This CDR3 region has 19 residues. Germline loops: CDR1 MDHEN, CDR2 SYDVKM. The CDR3: CASSSSGTPSSNSGNTIYF. The CDR3 bases are TGTGCCAGCAGTTCCTCCGGGACTCCCTCCTCGAACTCTGGAAACACCATATATTTT. The variable domain in full, completed from reference TRBV28 and TRBJ1-3, reads DVKVTQSSRYLVKRTGEKVFLECVQDMDHENMFWYRQDPGLGLRLIYFSYDVKMKEKGDIPEGYSVSREKKERFSLILESASTNQTSMYLCASSSSGTPSSNSGNTIYFGEGSWLTVV.

V usage is TRBV2 and J usage is TRBJ2-1, with 8 bases lining up with TRBD1. The CDR3 is 13 amino acids. Trimming at V came to 5 bases and at J to 9 bases, leaving 6 bases not matched to a gene. Germline V gives CDR1 SNHLY, CDR2 FYNNEI. The chain's CDR3 is CASSRTGPSEQFF. The CDR3 nucleotides read TGTGCCAGCAGTAGGACAGGGCCTAGTGAGCAGTTCTTC.

The rearrangement joins TRBV6-2 or TRBV6-3 to TRBJ1-6; D not certain. With 5 bases removed from V and 11 bases from J, the gap between germline ends came to 16 bases. The germline V gene encodes CDR1 MNHEY and CDR2 SVGEGT. The CDR3 extends over 14 amino acids. The CDR3 sequence: CASSRDFGEAPLHF. DNA for the CDR3: TGTGCCAGCAGTCGGGATTTCGGGGAAGCACCCCTCCACTTT.

This chain joins TRBV7-9 and TRBJ1-4, with D unclear. The germline V gene encodes CDR1 SEHNR and CDR2 FQNEAQ (reference sequence). V lost 1 base, J lost 6 bases, and 12 bases lay in between. The CDR3 is made up of 15 amino acids. The CDR3 nucleotides are TGTGCCAGCAGCTTAGGTAGGCAGCGGGATGAAAAACTGTTTTTT. Translating it yields CASSLGRQRDEKLFF.

The rearrangement joins TRBV7-2 to TRBJ2-1; TRBD2 matches 7 bases. The CDR3 contains 13 residues. Germline CDR1 is SGHTA and CDR2 is FQGNSA. V shed 5 bases, J shed 7 bases, and the junction held 5 bases outside the gene matches. CDR3 coding DNA: TGTGCCAGCAGCCCGGGACTATGGAATGAGCAGTTCTTC. Protein sequence: CASSPGLWNEQFF.